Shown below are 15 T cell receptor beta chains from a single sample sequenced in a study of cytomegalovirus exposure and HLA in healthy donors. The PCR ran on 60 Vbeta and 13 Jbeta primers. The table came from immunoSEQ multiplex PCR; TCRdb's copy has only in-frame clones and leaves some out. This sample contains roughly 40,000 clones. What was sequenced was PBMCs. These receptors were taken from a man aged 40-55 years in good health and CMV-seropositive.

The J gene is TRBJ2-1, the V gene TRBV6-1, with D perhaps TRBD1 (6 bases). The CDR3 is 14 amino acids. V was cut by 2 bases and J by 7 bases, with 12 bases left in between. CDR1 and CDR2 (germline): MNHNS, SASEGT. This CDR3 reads CASSEMRQGNEQFF. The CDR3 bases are TGTGCCAGCAGTGAAATGCGGCAGGGGAATGAGCAGTTCTTC.

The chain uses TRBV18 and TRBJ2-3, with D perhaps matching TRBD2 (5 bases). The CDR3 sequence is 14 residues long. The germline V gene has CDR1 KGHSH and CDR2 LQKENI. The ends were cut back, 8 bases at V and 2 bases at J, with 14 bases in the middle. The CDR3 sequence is CASVPSGYTDTQYF. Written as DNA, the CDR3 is TGTGCCAGCGTCCCGAGCGGTTACACAGATACGCAGTATTTT.

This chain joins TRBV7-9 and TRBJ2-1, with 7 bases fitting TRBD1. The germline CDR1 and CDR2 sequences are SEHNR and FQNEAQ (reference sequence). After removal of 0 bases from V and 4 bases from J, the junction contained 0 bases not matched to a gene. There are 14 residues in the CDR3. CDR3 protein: CASSLAGQYNEQFF. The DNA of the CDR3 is TGTGCCAGCAGCTTAGCGGGACAGTACAATGAGCAGTTCTTC.

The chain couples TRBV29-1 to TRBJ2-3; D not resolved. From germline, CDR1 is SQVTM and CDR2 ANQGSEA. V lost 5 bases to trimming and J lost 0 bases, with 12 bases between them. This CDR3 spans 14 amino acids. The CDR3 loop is CSVTTMLSTDTQYF. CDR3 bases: TGCAGCGTTACAACTATGCTAAGCACAGATACGCAGTATTTT.

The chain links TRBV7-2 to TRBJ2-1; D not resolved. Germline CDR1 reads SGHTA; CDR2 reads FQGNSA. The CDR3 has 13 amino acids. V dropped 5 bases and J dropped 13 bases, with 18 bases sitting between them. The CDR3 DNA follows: TGTGCCAGCAGCCAACCGACGACACCAGGTCAGTTCTTC. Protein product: CASSQPTTPGQFF.

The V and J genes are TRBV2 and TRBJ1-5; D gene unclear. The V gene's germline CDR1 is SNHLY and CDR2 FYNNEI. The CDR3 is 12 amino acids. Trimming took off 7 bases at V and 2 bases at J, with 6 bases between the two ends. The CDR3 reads CASMGGNQPQHF. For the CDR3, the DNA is TGTGCCAGCATGGGCGGCAATCAGCCCCAGCATTTT.

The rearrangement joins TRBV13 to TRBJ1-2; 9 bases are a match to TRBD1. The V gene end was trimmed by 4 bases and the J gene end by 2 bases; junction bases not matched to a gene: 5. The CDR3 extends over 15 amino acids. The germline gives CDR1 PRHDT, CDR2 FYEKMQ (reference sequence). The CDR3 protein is CASSSDRGTNYGYTF. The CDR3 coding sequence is TGTGCCAGCAGCTCCGACAGGGGGACGAACTATGGCTACACCTTC. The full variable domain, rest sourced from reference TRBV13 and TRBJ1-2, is AAGVIQSPRHLIKEKRETATLKCYPIPRHDTVYWYQQGPGQDPQFLISFYEKMQSDKGSIPDRFSAQQFSDYHSELNMSSLELGDSALYFCASSSDRGTNYGYTFGSGTRLTVV.

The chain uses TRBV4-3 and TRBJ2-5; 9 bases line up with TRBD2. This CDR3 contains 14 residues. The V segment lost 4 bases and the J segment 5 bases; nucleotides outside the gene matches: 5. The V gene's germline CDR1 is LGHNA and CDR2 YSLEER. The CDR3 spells CASSPGLASETQYF. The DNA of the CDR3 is TGCGCCAGCAGCCCTGGACTAGCGTCCGAGACCCAGTACTTC.

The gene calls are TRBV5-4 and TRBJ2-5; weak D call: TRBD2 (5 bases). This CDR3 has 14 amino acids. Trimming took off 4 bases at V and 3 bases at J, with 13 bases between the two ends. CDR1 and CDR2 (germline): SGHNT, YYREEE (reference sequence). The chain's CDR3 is CASSRALAEETQYF. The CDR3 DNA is TGTGCCAGCAGCCGGGCCCTAGCAGAAGAGACCCAGTACTTC.

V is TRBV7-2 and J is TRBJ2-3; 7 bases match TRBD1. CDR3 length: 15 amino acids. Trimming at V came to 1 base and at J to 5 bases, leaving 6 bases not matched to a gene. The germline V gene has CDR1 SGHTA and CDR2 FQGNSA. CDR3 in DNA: TGTGCCAGCAGCTTAGGTGACAGGGTTGGAGATACGCAGTATTTT. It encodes CASSLGDRVGDTQYF. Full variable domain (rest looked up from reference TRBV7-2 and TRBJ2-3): GAGVSQSPSNKVTEKGKDVELRCDPISGHTALYWYRQSLGQGLEFLIYFQGNSAPDKSGLPSDRFSAERTGGSVSTLTIQRTQQEDSAVYLCASSLGDRVGDTQYFGPGTRLTVL.

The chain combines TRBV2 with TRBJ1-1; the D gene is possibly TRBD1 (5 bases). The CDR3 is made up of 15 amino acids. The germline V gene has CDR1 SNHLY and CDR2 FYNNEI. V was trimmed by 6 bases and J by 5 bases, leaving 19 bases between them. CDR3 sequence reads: CASRLPRGGGTEAFF. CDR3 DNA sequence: TGTGCCAGCAGACTTCCTCGGGGCGGAGGGACTGAAGCTTTCTTT.

CDR3 residues: CASSLFRNTIYF. For the CDR3, the DNA is TGTGCCAGCAGCTTGTTTAGAAACACCATATATTTT. This chain links TRBV5-6 with TRBJ1-3; D not resolved. Germline CDR1 and CDR2: SGHDT and YYEEEE. CDR3 length: 12 amino acids. V lost 1 base and J lost 5, with 4 bases in between.

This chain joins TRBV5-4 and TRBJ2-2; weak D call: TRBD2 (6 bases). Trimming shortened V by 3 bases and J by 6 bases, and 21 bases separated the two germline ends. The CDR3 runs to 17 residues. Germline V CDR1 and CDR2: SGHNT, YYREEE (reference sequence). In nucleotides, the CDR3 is TGTGCCAGCAGCTGGGGGAGAGGTGGCGGCGGGGCCGGGGAGCTGTTTTTT. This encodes CASSWGRGGGGAGELFF. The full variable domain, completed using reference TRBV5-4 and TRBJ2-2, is ETGVTQSPTHLIKTRGQQVTLRCSSQSGHNTVSWYQQALGQGPQFIFQYYREEENGRGNFPPRFSGLQFPNYSSELNVNALELDDSALYLCASSWGRGGGGAGELFFGEGSRLTVL.

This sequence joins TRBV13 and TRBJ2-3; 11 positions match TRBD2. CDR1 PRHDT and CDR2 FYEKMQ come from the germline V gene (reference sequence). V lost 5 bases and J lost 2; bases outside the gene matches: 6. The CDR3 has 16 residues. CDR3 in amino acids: CASSERLAGTTDTQYF. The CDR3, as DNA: TGTGCCAGCAGCGAGCGACTAGCGGGAACCACAGATACGCAGTATTTT.

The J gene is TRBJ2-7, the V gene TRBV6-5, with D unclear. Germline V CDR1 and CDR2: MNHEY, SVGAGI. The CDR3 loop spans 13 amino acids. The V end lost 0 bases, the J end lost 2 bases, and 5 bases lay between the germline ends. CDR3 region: CASSYSEAYEQYF. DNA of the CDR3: TGTGCCAGCAGTTACTCCGAGGCCTACGAGCAGTACTTC.